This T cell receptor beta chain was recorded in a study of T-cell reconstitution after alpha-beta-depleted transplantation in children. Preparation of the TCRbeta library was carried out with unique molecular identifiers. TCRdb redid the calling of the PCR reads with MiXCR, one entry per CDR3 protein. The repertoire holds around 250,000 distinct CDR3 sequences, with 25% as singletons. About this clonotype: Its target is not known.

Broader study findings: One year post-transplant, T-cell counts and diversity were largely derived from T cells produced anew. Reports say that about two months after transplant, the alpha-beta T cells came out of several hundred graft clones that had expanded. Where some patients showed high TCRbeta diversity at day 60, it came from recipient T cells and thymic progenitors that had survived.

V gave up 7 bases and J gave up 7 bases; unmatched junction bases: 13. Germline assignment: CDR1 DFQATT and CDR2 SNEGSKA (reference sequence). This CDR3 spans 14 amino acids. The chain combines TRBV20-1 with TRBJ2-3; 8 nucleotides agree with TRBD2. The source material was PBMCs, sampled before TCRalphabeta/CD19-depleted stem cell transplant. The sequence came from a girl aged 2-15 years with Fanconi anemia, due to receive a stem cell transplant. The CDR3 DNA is TGCAGTGTTTCGCGGGGGGCGGATAGATATACGCAGTATTTT. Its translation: CSVSRGADRYTQYF.